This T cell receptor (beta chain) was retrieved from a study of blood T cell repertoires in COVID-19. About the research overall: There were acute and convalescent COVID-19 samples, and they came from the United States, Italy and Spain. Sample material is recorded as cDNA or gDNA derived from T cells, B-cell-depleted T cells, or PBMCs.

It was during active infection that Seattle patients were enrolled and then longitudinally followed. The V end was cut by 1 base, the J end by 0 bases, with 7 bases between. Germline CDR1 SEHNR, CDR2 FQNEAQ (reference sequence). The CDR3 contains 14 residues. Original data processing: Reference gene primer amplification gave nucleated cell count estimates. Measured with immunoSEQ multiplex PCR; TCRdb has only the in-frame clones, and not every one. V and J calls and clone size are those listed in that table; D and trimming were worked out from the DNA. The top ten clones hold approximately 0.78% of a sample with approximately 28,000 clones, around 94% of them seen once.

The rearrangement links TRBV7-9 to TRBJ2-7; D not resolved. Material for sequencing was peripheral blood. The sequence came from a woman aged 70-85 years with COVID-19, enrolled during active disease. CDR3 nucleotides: TGTGCCAGCAGCTTAGACTTCTCCTCCTACGAGCAGTACTTC. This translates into CASSLDFSSYEQYF.